This is a list of T cell receptor beta chains from one sample in a study of monozygotic twins with inflammatory bowel disease. One entry per CDR3 protein, without DNA, is what TCRdb gives after re-calling the 5' RACE reads. Its listing shows approximately 150,000 distinct CDR3 sequences. Input material: blood. The receptors come from a human donor with ulcerative colitis or Crohn's disease, or a healthy co-twin of an affected twin (not recorded which). Both conserved end residues are part of each CDR3. Each record gives: J gene, V gene, CDR3 protein.

TRBJ1-2	TRBV5-1	CASSSQGTNYGYTF
TRBJ2-5	TRBV7-6	CASSLGTGKYQETQYF
TRBJ2-6	TRBV6-4	CASSDSGGSGANVLTF
TRBJ1-5	TRBV18	CASSRLQGVDQPQHF
TRBJ1-6	TRBV12-3/TRBV12-4	CASTANLSPLHF
TRBJ1-1	TRBV19	CASSIASGGMNTEAFF
TRBJ2-7	TRBV27	CASSFDGAYEQYF
TRBJ2-7	TRBV7-2	CASSLGGVSYEQYF
TRBJ2-1	TRBV6-1	CASSTRFADRKDEQFF
TRBJ2-7	TRBV7-9	CASSFRTSDKDEQYF